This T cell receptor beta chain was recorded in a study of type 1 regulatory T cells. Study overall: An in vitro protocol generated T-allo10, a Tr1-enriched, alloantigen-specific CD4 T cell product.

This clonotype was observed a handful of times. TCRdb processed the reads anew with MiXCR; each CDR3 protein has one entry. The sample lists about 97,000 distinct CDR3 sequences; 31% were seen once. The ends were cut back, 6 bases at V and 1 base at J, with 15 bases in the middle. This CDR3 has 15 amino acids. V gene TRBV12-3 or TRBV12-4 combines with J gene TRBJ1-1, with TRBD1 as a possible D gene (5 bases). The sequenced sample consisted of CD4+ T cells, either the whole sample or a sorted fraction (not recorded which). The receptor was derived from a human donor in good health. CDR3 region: CASSPLNGQNTEAFF. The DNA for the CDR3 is TGTGCCAGCAGCCCCCTGAATGGACAGAACACTGAAGCTTTCTTT.